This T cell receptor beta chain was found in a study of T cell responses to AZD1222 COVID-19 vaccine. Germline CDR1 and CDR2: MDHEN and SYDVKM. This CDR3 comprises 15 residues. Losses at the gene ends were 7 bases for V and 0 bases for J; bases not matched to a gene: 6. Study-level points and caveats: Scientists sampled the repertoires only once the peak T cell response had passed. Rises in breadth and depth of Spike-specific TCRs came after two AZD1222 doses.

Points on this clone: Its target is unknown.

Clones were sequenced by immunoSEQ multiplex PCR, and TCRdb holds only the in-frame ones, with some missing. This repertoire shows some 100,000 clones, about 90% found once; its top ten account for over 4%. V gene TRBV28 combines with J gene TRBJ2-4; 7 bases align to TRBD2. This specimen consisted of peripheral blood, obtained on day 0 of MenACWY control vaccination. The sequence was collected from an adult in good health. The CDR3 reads CASIGWEGAKNIQYF. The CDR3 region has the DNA TGTGCCAGCATCGGGTGGGAGGGAGCCAAAAACATTCAGTACTTC. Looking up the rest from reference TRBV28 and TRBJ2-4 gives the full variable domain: DVKVTQSSRYLVKRTGEKVFLECVQDMDHENMFWYRQDPGLGLRLIYFSYDVKMKEKGDIPEGYSVSREKKERFSLILESASTNQTSMYLCASIGWEGAKNIQYFGAGTRLSVL.